The 21 T cell receptor beta chains in this list originate from one sample, sequenced in a study of cytomegalovirus exposure and HLA in healthy donors. Primers included in the PCR were 60 Vbeta and 13 Jbeta primers. Clones were sequenced by immunoSEQ multiplex PCR, and TCRdb holds only the in-frame ones, with some missing. The sample holds some 150,000 clones, more than 75% seen once. Source material: PBMCs. These TCRs come from a man aged 18 to 35 in good health and CMV-seropositive.

This clone was recorded a few times. This sequence joins TRBV5-1 and TRBJ2-7, with a possible D match to TRBD2 (6 bases). V dropped 0 bases and J dropped 3 bases, with 7 bases sitting between them. The CDR3 is 13 amino acids. Germline V gene data show CDR1 as SGHRS and CDR2 as YFSETQ. The CDR3 reads CASSLGGDYEQYF. In DNA, the CDR3 is TGCGCCAGCAGCTTGGGGGGGGACTACGAGCAGTACTTC.

The chain uses TRBV6-1 and TRBJ1-6; D ambiguous. V was trimmed by 2 bases and J by 14 bases, leaving 13 bases between them. The germline gives CDR1 MNHNS, CDR2 SASEGT. The CDR3 is 13 residues long. The CDR3: CASSESPRVTLHF. In DNA form, the CDR3 reads TGTGCCAGCAGTGAATCCCCCCGGGTGACCCTCCACTTT.

This clone was counted a few times. This chain connects TRBV4-1 to TRBJ1-5; D not certain. Germline CDR1 reads MGHRA; CDR2 reads YSYEKL. The V end lost 0 bases, the J end lost 6 bases, and 9 bases lay between the germline ends. CDR3 size: 14 residues. The CDR3 sequence: CASSQDFGGQPQHF. CDR3 coding DNA: TGCGCCAGCAGCCAAGATTTTGGCGGTCAGCCCCAGCATTTT.

V usage is TRBV18 and J usage is TRBJ2-5; D possibly corresponds to TRBD1 (5 bases). The V and J ends lost 2 bases and 5 bases respectively, with 15 bases between them. Looked up from germline, CDR1 is KGHSH and CDR2 is LQKENI. This CDR3 is 15 amino acids long. In DNA form, the CDR3 reads TGTGCCAGCTCACCAGGGGCGGCCGGCCTGGAGACCCAGTACTTC. It specifies CASSPGAAGLETQYF.

The chain joins TRBV6-6 to TRBJ1-1; D is undetermined. The CDR3 is made up of 13 amino acids. V lost 2 bases and J 1 base, leaving 5 bases between the germline ends. Germline V gene data show CDR1 as MNHNY and CDR2 as SVGAGI (reference sequence). Here the CDR3 DNA reads TGTGCCAGCAGTTACGAGGGGAACACTGAAGCTTTCTTT. It is translated as CASSYEGNTEAFF.

This clone was found a few times. The genes are TRBV6-5 and TRBJ2-5, with D perhaps matching TRBD1 (5 bases). The ends were cut back, 8 bases at V and 5 bases at J, with 21 bases in the middle. Germline-derived CDR1 and CDR2 are MNHEY and SVGAGI. The CDR3 runs 15 residues. CDR3 nucleotides: TGTGCCAGCCGGAGAACAGGCTTCGGGTTGGAGACCCAGTACTTC. Its translation is CASRRTGFGLETQYF.

The J gene is TRBJ1-5, the V gene TRBV19, with D possibly matching TRBD1 (5 bases). This CDR3 spans 16 amino acids. V was pared by 5 bases and J by 5 bases, with 19 bases between. The germline gives CDR1 LNHDA, CDR2 SQIVND (reference sequence). The CDR3: CASSAGQLFGHQPQHF. In DNA form, the CDR3 reads TGTGCCAGTAGTGCCGGACAATTATTCGGGCATCAGCCCCAGCATTTT.

The genes are TRBV7-9 and TRBJ1-2, with D maybe TRBD1 (6 bases). This CDR3 contains 16 residues. The V gene lost 4 bases and the J gene lost 7 bases, with 22 bases spanning the gap. Looked up from germline, CDR1 is SEHNR and CDR2 is FQNEAQ (reference sequence). The CDR3 nucleotides read TGTGCCAGCAGCTCGTCATCCACTCCGGGACAAATTGGCTACACCTTC. Protein product: CASSSSSTPGQIGYTF.

This chain connects TRBV2 to TRBJ2-7; the D gene is possibly TRBD1 (5 bases). In germline, CDR1 is SNHLY, CDR2 FYNNEI. This CDR3 has 14 residues. Trimming took 4 bases from V and 4 from J, leaving 14 bases between them. The CDR3 DNA reads TGTGCCAGCAGTGGCTCCCAGGGTACGTACGAGCAGTACTTC. Its protein product is CASSGSQGTYEQYF.

This chain links TRBV4-2 with TRBJ1-1; D is perhaps TRBD1 (6 bases). V was clipped by 0 bases and J by 11 bases, with 13 bases between them. Germline CDR1 reads LGHNA; CDR2 reads YNFKEQ. CDR3 size: 13 residues. The CDR3: CASSQEYAGAAFF. CDR3 sequence (DNA): TGTGCCAGCAGCCAAGAGTACGCGGGGGCGGCTTTCTTT.

The V and J genes are TRBV6-6 and TRBJ1-3; D not resolved. The CDR3 totals 12 residues. Germline V gives CDR1 MNHNY, CDR2 SVGAGI (reference sequence). Trimming removed 5 bases from V and 4 bases from J, with 6 bases in between. CDR3 nucleotide sequence: TGTGCCAGCAGTCAACTCGGAAACACCATATATTTT. It codes for CASSQLGNTIYF.

This rearrangement joins TRBV6-4 to TRBJ2-3; 13 bases map to TRBD2. J gave up 4 bases and V 5 bases, and 3 bases lay outside the gene matches. The CDR3 loop spans 15 amino acids. Germline lookup yields CDR1 MRHNA and CDR2 SNTAGT. In nucleotides, the CDR3 is TGTGCCAGCAGTACTAGCGGGGGGGCCGCAGATACGCAGTATTTT. It yields the protein CASSTSGGAADTQYF.

J is TRBJ2-3 and V is TRBV6-5; possible D gene TRBD2, 7 bases. The CDR3 spans 13 residues. Per the germline V gene, CDR1 is MNHEY and CDR2 is SVGAGI. Trimming shortened V by 6 bases and J by 15 bases, and 22 bases separated the two germline ends. The CDR3 here is CASRTSGTYNQYF. As DNA, the CDR3 is TGTGCCAGCAGGACAAGCGGGACATACAATCAATATTTT.

The chain employs TRBV10-3 and TRBJ1-1; TRBD1 is a possible D gene (6 bases). Germline V CDR1 and CDR2: ENHRY, SYGVKD. The CDR3 is 15 residues long. The germline V and J ends were trimmed by 7 bases and 1 base, with 16 bases remaining between them. The CDR3 protein is CAITPRWGQNTEAFF. In DNA form, the CDR3 reads TGTGCCATCACCCCTCGTTGGGGACAGAACACTGAAGCTTTCTTT.

This clone was recorded only once. V and J are TRBV7-6 and TRBJ2-7, with 7 bases that match TRBD1. The CDR3 is 12 residues long. The ends lost 5 bases at V and 5 bases at J; junction bases unmatched: 3. Per the germline V gene, CDR1 is SGHVS and CDR2 is FNYEAQ. The CDR3 sequence: CASSNTGDEQYF. DNA for the CDR3: TGTGCCAGCAGCAACACAGGGGACGAGCAGTACTTC.

This chain links TRBV6-5 with TRBJ2-1, with D perhaps matching TRBD2 (5 bases). V lost 4 bases, J lost 3 bases, and 16 bases lay in between. In germline, CDR1 is MNHEY, CDR2 SVGAGI. This CDR3 is built from 16 residues. CDR3 residues: CASSSYEGTLYNEQFF. In DNA, the CDR3 is TGTGCCAGCAGTTCCTACGAGGGTACCCTCTACAATGAGCAGTTCTTC.

CDR3 sequence reads: CASSWAGGSQETQYF. In DNA, the CDR3 is TGTGCCAGCAGCTGGGCGGGGGGGTCCCAAGAGACCCAGTACTTC. The genes are TRBV7-9 and TRBJ2-5; 9 bases match TRBD2. Germline V CDR1 and CDR2: SEHNR, FQNEAQ (reference sequence). The CDR3 sequence is 15 residues long. V trimming: 4 bases; J trimming: 1 base; junction bases outside the gene matches: 4.

This clone was recorded once. V and J are TRBV5-1 and TRBJ2-2; D is perhaps TRBD1 (6 bases). CDR3 size: 18 residues. V was clipped by 0 bases and J by 5 bases, with 20 bases between them. Per germline, CDR1 SGHRS and CDR2 YFSETQ. The CDR3 loop is CASSLVPQSQGKTGELFF. For the CDR3, the DNA is TGCGCCAGCAGCTTGGTACCCCAGTCACAGGGAAAAACCGGGGAGCTGTTTTTT.

The chain employs TRBV5-4 and TRBJ2-3, with TRBD2 matching over 7 bases. The junction had 11 bases not matched to a gene; V was cut back by 4 bases and J by 3 bases. The germline CDR1 and CDR2 sequences are SGHNT and YYREEE (reference sequence). This CDR3 comprises 16 residues. Written as DNA, the CDR3 is TGTGCCAGCAGCCTGGGGTCGGCTAGCGGTACAGATACGCAGTATTTT. Translating it yields CASSLGSASGTDTQYF.

This clone has more than one count but fewer than ten. The chain links TRBV4-3 to TRBJ1-4; no firm D call. The CDR3 has 16 amino acids. Germline V gene data show CDR1 as LGHNA and CDR2 as YSLEER. Trimming took 0 bases from V and 7 from J, leaving 15 bases between them. This chain's CDR3 is CASSQDPGPGSEKLFF. The CDR3 DNA reads TGCGCCAGCAGCCAAGATCCTGGACCCGGGAGTGAAAAACTGTTTTTT.

The chain recombines TRBV5-1 with TRBJ2-1, with D uncertain. Germline V gene sequence: CDR1 SGHRS, CDR2 YFSETQ. This CDR3 has 14 amino acids. Trimming pared 0 bases from V and 2 bases from J, leaving 6 bases between. CDR3 nucleotides: TGCGCCAGCAGCTTGGACATTACCTACAATGAGCAGTTCTTC. Protein: CASSLDITYNEQFF.